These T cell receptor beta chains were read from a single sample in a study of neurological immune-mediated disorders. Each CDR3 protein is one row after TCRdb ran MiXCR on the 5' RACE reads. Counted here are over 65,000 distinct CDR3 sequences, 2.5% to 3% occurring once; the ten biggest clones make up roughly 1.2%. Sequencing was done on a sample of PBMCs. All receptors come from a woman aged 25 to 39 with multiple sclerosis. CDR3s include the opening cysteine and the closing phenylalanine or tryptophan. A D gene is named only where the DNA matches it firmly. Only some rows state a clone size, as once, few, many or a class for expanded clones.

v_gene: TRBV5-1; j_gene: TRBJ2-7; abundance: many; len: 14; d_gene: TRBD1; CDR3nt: TGCGCCAGCAGCCAGCTGACAGGGGAGGACGAGCAGTACTTC; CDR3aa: CASSQLTGEDEQYF
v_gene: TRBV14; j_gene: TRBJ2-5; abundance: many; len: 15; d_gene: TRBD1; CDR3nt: TGTGCCAGCAGCCAAGGGACAGGGCCACAAGAGACCCAGTACTTC; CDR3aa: CASSQGTGPQETQYF
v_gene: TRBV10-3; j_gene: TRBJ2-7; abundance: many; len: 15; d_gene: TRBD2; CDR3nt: TGTGCCATCAGTCAAGGCGGGGGGACGATGTACGAGCAGTACTTC; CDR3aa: CAISQGGGTMYEQYF
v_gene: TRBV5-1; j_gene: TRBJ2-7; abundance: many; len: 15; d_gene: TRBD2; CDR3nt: TGCGCCAGCAGCACCCCCGGGACGGCGGGGGTTCAGCAGTACTTC; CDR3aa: CASSTPGTAGVQQYF
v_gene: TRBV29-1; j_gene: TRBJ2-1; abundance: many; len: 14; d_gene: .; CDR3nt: TGCAGCGCCCCGTCCGGACTACCTGACAATGAGCAGTTCTTC; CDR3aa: CSAPSGLPDNEQFF
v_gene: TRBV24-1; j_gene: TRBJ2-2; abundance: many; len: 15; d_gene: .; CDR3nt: TGTGCCACCAGTGATTTAGGCCAGGGCACCGGGGAGCTGTTTTTT; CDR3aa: CATSDLGQGTGELFF
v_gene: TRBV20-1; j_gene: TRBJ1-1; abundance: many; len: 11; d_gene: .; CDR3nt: TGCAGTGTCTCAGGGAACACTGAAGCTTTCTTT; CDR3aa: CSVSGNTEAFF
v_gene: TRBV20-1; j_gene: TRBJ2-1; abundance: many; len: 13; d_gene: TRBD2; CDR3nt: TGCAGTGCTCTACTAGCGGGAGTCAATGAGCAGTTCTTC; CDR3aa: CSALLAGVNEQFF
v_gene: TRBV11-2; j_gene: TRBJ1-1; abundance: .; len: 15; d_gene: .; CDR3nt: TGTGCCAGCAGCTACCACTCCTTCCCCGGGACTGAAGCTTTCTTT; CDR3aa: CASSYHSFPGTEAFF
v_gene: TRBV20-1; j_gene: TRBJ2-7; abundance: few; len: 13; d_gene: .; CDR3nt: TGCAGTGCTAGAGAGGGGAGAGACTACGAGCAGTACTTC; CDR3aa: CSAREGRDYEQYF
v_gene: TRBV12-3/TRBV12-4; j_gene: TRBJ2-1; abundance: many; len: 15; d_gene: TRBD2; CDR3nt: TGTGCCAGCACGCATCGGACTAGCGGTAACATTGAGCAGTTCTTC; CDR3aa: CASTHRTSGNIEQFF
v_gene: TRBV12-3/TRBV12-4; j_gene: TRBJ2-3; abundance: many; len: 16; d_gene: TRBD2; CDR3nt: TGTGCCAGCACCTTGGGACTAGCGGGAAGGTCAGATACGCAGTATTTT; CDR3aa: CASTLGLAGRSDTQYF
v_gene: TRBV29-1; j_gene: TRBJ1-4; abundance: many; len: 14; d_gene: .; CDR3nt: TGCAGCGCTCGAGCGGCAGAAAGTAATGAAAAACTGTTTTTT; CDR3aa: CSARAAESNEKLFF
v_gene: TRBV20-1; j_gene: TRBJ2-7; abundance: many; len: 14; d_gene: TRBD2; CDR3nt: TGCAGTGCTAGCATAGCGGGCCCGACCTACGAGCAGTACTTC; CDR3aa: CSASIAGPTYEQYF
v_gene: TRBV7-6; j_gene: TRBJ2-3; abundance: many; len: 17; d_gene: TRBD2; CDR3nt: TGTGCCAGCAGCCCCCGGACTAGCGGGATGAGCACAGATACGCAGTATTTT; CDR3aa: CASSPRTSGMSTDTQYF
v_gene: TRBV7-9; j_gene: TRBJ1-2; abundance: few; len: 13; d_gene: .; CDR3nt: TGTGCCAGCAGCTCCCTTGTTTACTATGGCTACACCTTC; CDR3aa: CASSSLVYYGYTF
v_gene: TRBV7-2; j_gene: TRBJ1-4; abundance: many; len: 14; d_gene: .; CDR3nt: TGTGCCAGCAGCTTAGCCAGCGTGGGGGAAAAACTGTTTTTT; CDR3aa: CASSLASVGEKLFF
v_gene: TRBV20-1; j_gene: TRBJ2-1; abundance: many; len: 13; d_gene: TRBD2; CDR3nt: TGCAGTGCTAGGGGTCCGGCGGGGGGTGAGCAGTTCTTC; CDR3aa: CSARGPAGGEQFF
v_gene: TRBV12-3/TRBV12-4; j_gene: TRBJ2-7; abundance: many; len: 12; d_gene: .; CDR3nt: TGTGCCAGCAGGGTCACTAGCTCCGAGCAGTACTTC; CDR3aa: CASRVTSSEQYF
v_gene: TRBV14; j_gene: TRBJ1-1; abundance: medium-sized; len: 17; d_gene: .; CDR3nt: TGTGCCAGCAGCCAAGATTCAGGTAGACCGTGGAACACTGAAGCTTTCTTT; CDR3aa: CASSQDSGRPWNTEAFF
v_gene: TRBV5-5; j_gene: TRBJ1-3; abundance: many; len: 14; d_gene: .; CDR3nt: TGTGCCAGCAGCTCGGGACCGTCTGGAAACACCATATATTTT; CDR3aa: CASSSGPSGNTIYF
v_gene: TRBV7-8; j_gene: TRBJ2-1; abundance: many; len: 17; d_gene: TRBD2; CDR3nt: TGTGCCAGCAGCCCCTCTAGCGGGAGGGTCTCCTACAATGAGCAGTTCTTC; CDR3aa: CASSPSSGRVSYNEQFF
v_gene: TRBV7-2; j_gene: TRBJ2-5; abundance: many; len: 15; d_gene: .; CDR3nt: TGTGCCAGCAGGATCGGGGTAATCGCCCTAGAGACCCAGTACTTC; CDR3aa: CASRIGVIALETQYF
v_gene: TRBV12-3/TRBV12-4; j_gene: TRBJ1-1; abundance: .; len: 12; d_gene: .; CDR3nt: TGTGACAGCAGCACGGGGGCCACTGAAGCTTTCTTT; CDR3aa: CDSSTGATEAFF
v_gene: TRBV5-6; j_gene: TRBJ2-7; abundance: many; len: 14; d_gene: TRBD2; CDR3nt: TGTGCCAGCACCCGGACTAGCGCCGCCTACGAGCAGTACTTC; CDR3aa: CASTRTSAAYEQYF
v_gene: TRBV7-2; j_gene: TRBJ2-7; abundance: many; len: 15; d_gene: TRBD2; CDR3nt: TGTGCCAGCAGCCGTGGGACTAGCGGGAGCCTCGAGCAGTACTTC; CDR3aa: CASSRGTSGSLEQYF
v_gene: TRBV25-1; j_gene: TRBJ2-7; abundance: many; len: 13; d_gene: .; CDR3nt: TGTGCCAGCAGCTTTGGGGGAACCTACGAGCAGTACTTC; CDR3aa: CASSFGGTYEQYF
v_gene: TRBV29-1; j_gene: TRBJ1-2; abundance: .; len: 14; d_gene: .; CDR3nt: TGCAGCGTTGAAGATCCACAGGCCCTTGATGGCTACACCTTC; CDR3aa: CSVEDPQALDGYTF
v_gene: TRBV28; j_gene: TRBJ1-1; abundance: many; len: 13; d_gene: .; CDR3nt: TGTGCCAGCAGTTTTCGAGGCAGGGCTGAAGCTTTCTTT; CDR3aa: CASSFRGRAEAFF
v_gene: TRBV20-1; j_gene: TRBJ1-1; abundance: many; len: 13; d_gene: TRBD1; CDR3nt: TGCAGCGGACAGGGTCGCACGAACACTGAAGCTTTCTTT; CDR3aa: CSGQGRTNTEAFF
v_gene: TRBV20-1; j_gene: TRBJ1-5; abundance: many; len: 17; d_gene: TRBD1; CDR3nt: TGCAGTGCTAGTCTTGTCCCGCAGGGGGTACGCAATCAGCCCCAGCATTTT; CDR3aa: CSASLVPQGVRNQPQHF
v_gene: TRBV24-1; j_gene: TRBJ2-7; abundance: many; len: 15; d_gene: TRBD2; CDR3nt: TGTGCCACCAGTGACCCTAATAGCGGGAGAGACGAGCAGTACTTC; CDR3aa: CATSDPNSGRDEQYF
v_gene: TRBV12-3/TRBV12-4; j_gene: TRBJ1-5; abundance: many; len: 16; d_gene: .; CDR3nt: TGTGCCAGCAGTTTAGTCCAGTCAGGAGGCAATCAGCCCCAGCATTTT; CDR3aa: CASSLVQSGGNQPQHF
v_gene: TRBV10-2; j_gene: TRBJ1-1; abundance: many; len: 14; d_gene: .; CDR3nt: TGCGCCAGCAGGCCACAGGGCTGGAACACTGAAGCTTTCTTT; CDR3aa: CASRPQGWNTEAFF
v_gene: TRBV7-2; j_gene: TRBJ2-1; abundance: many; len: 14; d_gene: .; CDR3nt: TGTGCCAGCGACCGGGACGGTTCCTACAATGAGCAGTTCTTC; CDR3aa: CASDRDGSYNEQFF
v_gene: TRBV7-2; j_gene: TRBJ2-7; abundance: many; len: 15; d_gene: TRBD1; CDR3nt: TGTGCCAGCAGCCGCACAGGGGGCGACGGCTACGAGCAGTACTTC; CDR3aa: CASSRTGGDGYEQYF
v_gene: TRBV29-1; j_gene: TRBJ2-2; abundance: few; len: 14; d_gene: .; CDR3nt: TGCAGCGGGACCAGGGACTCGACGTCCGGGGAGCTGTTTTTT; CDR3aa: CSGTRDSTSGELFF
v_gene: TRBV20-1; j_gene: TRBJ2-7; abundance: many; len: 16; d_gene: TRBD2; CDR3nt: TGCAGTGCCCGGCGGCGGGGGGGGGCGGGTCTCTACGAGCAGTACTTC; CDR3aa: CSARRRGGAGLYEQYF
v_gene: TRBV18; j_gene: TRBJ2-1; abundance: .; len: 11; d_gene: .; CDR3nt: TGTGCCAGCCAAGGGGAAAATGAGCAGTTCTTC; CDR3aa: CASQGENEQFF
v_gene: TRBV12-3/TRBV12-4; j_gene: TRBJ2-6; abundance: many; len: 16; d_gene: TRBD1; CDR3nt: TGTGCCAGCGGCCGGGACAGGGAGTCTGGGGCCAACGTCCTGACTTTC; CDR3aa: CASGRDRESGANVLTF
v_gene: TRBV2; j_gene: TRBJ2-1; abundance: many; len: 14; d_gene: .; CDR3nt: TGTGCCAGCGGGACATCGGGAACCTACAATGAGCAGTTCTTC; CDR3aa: CASGTSGTYNEQFF
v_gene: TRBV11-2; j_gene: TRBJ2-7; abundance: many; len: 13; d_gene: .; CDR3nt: TGTGCCAGCAGCCATCCCCCGCTTGGTGAGCAGTACTTC; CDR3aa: CASSHPPLGEQYF
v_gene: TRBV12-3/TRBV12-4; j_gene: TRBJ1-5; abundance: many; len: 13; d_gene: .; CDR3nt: TGTGCCAGCAGTTTGGAAGGAGTTCAGCCCCAGCATTTT; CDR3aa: CASSLEGVQPQHF
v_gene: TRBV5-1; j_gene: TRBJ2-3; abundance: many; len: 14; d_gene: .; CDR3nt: TGCGCCAGCAGCGCCGGACGGGGCACAGATACGCAGTATTTT; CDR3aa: CASSAGRGTDTQYF
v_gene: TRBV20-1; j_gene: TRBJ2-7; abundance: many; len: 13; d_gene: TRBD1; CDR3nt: TGCAGTGCCTCCGGGACAGGAACCTACGAGCAGTACTTC; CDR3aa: CSASGTGTYEQYF
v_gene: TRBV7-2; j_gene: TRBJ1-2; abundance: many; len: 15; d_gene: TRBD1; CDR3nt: TGTGCCAGCAGCTCCCGACAGGGGGAGCACTATGGCTACACCTTC; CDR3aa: CASSSRQGEHYGYTF
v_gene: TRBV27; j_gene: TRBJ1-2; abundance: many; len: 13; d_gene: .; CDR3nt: TGTGCCAGCAGTTTTACAGTAAACTATGGCTACACCTTC; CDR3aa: CASSFTVNYGYTF
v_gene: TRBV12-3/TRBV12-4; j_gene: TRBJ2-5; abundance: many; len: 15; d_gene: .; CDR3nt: TGTGCCAGCAGTTTAGTAAGAGATCAGGGGGAGACCCAGTACTTC; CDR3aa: CASSLVRDQGETQYF
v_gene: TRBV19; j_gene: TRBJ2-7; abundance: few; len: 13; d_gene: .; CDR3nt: TGTGCCAGTAGTATGGGACTTTCTTACGAGCAGTACTTC; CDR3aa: CASSMGLSYEQYF